Listed below are T cell receptor beta chains from one sample, sequenced in a study of response to subunit inactivated influenza vaccine. Each CDR3 protein is one row after TCRdb ran MiXCR on the RT-PCR reads. The table records under 800,000 distinct CDR3 sequences, approximately 15% of them present only once. The sample consisted of PBMCs from blood, taken 14 days before vaccination. Every receptor here comes from a man aged 45-65 years who received an inactivated influenza vaccine. Both conserved end residues are part of each CDR3. The D gene is left open where the match is weak. The listing skips clone size in some rows; elsewhere it reads once, few, many or a size class.

d_call | j_call | v_call | clone_size | cdr3_aa | cdr3_nt
NA | TRBJ2-5 | TRBV15 | NA | CATSNHQRGETQYF | TGTGCCACCAGCAACCACCAAAGGGGGGAGACCCAGTACTTC
NA | TRBJ2-5 | TRBV20-1 | NA | CSARAVLQETQYF | TGCAGTGCTAGAGCGGTACTCCAAGAGACCCAGTACTTC
NA | TRBJ2-7 | TRBV12-3/TRBV12-4 | NA | CASSLGFEGEQYF | TGTGCCAGCAGTTTAGGGTTTGAGGGAGAGCAGTACTTC
NA | TRBJ1-5 | TRBV6-2/TRBV6-3 | NA | CASSYVGTGEPQHF | TGTGCCAGCAGTTACGTTGGCACTGGAGAGCCCCAGCATTTT
NA | TRBJ2-7 | TRBV29-1 | NA | CSVEPRDSYEQYF | TGCAGCGTTGAACCAAGGGACTCCTACGAGCAGTACTTC
TRBD2 | TRBJ2-1 | TRBV29-1 | few | CSVDGRAHNEQFF | TGCAGCGTTGACGGGAGGGCCCACAATGAGCAGTTCTTC
NA | TRBJ1-2 | TRBV28 | NA | CASSLNSGYYGYTF | TGTGCCAGCAGTCTGAATTCAGGGTACTATGGCTACACCTTC
TRBD1 | TRBJ2-3 | TRBV2 | few | CASSWTGTSTDTQYF | TGTGCCAGCAGTTGGACAGGGACTAGCACAGATACGCAGTATTTT
NA | TRBJ2-1 | TRBV15 | NA | CATSRDRGGYNEQFF | TGTGCCACCAGCAGAGACAGGGGGGGCTACAATGAGCAGTTCTTC
NA | TRBJ2-1 | TRBV6-2/TRBV6-3 | NA | CASSYLLAGGTRYEQFF | TGTGCCAGCAGTTACCTTTTGGCAGGTGGAACAAGATATGAGCAGTTCTTC
TRBD2 | TRBJ2-3 | TRBV29-1 | many | CSVSGGPKDTQYF | TGCAGCGTCTCGGGAGGGCCTAAAGATACGCAGTATTTT
NA | TRBJ2-3 | TRBV11-1 | many | CASSLSIWAGSSTDTQYF | TGTGCCAGCAGCTTATCTATCTGGGCGGGATCAAGCACAGATACGCAGTATTTT
NA | TRBJ2-3 | TRBV4-3 | NA | CASSQDATGLKDTQYF | TGCGCCAGCAGCCAAGACGCAACAGGGCTCAAGGATACGCAGTATTTT
TRBD1 | TRBJ1-1 | TRBV12-3/TRBV12-4 | NA | CTFCLGTAIARDVAEAFF | TGTACCTTCTGTTTAGGGACAGCAATTGCCCGGGATGTGGCTGAAGCTTTCTTT
TRBD1 | TRBJ2-7 | TRBV5-6 | NA | CASSLYVSQGREEQYF | TGTGCCAGCAGCTTGTATGTTTCACAGGGGAGAGAAGAGCAGTACTTC
TRBD2 | TRBJ2-1 | TRBV4-3 | NA | CASSQDLARGGSLNYNEQFF | TGCGCCAGCAGCCAAGATCTGGCCCGGGGGGGCTCCCTAAATTACAATGAGCAGTTCTTC
NA | TRBJ2-3 | TRBV4-3 | NA | CASSQDMRGIGILDTQYF | TGCGCCAGCAGCCAAGACATGAGAGGGATAGGGATTCTGGATACGCAGTATTTT
NA | TRBJ1-2 | TRBV5-6 | NA | CASSLALGGYTF | TGTGCCAGCAGCTTGGCCCTCGGTGGCTACACCTTC
NA | TRBJ2-7 | TRBV10-1 | NA | CASSEQAYEQYF | TGCGCCAGCAGTGAACAGGCCTACGAGCAGTACTTC
TRBD2 | TRBJ2-1 | TRBV2 | NA | CASSLILAGGPHEQFF | TGTGCCAGCAGCCTGATACTAGCGGGAGGGCCTCATGAGCAGTTCTTC
NA | TRBJ1-5 | TRBV4-1 | NA | CASRDYRDSNQPQHF | TGCGCCAGCAGGGATTACAGGGATAGCAATCAGCCCCAGCATTTT
NA | TRBJ2-1 | TRBV12-3/TRBV12-4 | NA | CASSPPRPGNNEQFF | TGTGCCAGCAGCCCTCCCCGCCCGGGAAACAATGAGCAGTTCTTC
NA | TRBJ2-7 | TRBV12-3/TRBV12-4 | NA | CASSLAGGTVGPYEQYF | TGTGCCAGCAGTTTAGCGGGGGGTACTGTCGGACCTTACGAGCAGTACTTC
NA | TRBJ2-5 | TRBV7-2 | NA | CASSASGTQETQYF | TGTGCCAGCAGCGCTTCCGGTACCCAAGAGACCCAGTACTTC
NA | TRBJ2-3 | TRBV25-1 | many | CASSDRGRSTQYF | TGTGCCAGCAGTGACAGGGGGAGGAGTACGCAGTATTTT
NA | TRBJ2-3 | TRBV30 | NA | CAWSREGVTDTQYF | TGTGCCTGGAGTCGCGAAGGGGTCACAGATACGCAGTATTTT
TRBD1 | TRBJ2-5 | TRBV13 | many | CASSKGTGETQYF | TGTGCCAGCAGCAAAGGGACAGGAGAGACCCAGTACTTC
NA | TRBJ2-3 | TRBV9 | few | CASSSSPDSTDTQYF | TGTGCCAGCAGCTCTAGCCCGGATAGCACAGATACGCAGTATTTT
NA | TRBJ2-7 | TRBV28 | few | CASSPSPGGLYMELITYEQYF | TGTGCCAGCAGCCCCAGCCCCGGTGGGTTATATATGGAATTAATAACCTACGAGCAGTACTTC
NA | TRBJ1-5 | TRBV11-2 | few | CASSLWINQPQHF | TGTGCCAGCAGCCTATGGATTAATCAGCCCCAGCATTTT
TRBD1 | TRBJ2-1 | TRBV25-1 | NA | CASRGGDRGYNEQFF | TGTGCCAGCCGGGGGGGGGACAGGGGATACAATGAGCAGTTCTTC
NA | TRBJ2-2 | TRBV5-1 | few | CASSLASTANTGELFF | TGCGCCAGCAGCTTGGCGTCCACTGCGAACACCGGGGAGCTGTTTTTT
TRBD2 | TRBJ2-1 | TRBV12-3/TRBV12-4 | NA | CASRLRTSGINNEQFF | TGTGCCAGCAGACTCCGGACTAGCGGGATTAACAATGAGCAGTTCTTC
TRBD2 | TRBJ2-1 | TRBV28 | few | CASSPLAGVGNEQFF | TGTGCCAGCAGTCCCTTAGCGGGAGTGGGCAATGAGCAGTTCTTC
TRBD1 | TRBJ2-7 | TRBV7-9 | many | CASSGTVKEQYF | TGTGCCAGCAGCGGGACAGTAAAGGAGCAGTACTTC
NA | TRBJ2-2 | TRBV7-3 | few | CASSGGPTGELFF | TGTGCCAGCAGCGGGGGGCCCACCGGGGAGCTGTTTTTT
TRBD2 | TRBJ2-1 | TRBV28 | many | CASSIGLAGGFSYNEQFF | TGTGCCAGCAGTATCGGACTAGCGGGGGGATTTTCCTACAATGAGCAGTTCTTC
TRBD1 | TRBJ1-2 | TRBV7-9 | NA | CASSLSTGGGGYTF | TGTGCCAGCAGCTTATCTACAGGGGGTGGGGGCTACACCTTC
NA | TRBJ2-5 | TRBV11-1 | few | CASSWGVRQETQYF | TGTGCCAGCAGCTGGGGGGTTAGACAAGAGACCCAGTACTTC
TRBD2 | TRBJ2-1 | TRBV28 | few | CASSLAAEPGTSGSYEQFF | TGTGCCAGCAGTCTAGCCGCCGAACCCGGGACTAGCGGGAGCTATGAGCAGTTCTTC
NA | TRBJ2-5 | TRBV5-1 | NA | CASSTPEGAETQYF | TGCGCCAGCAGCACACCGGAAGGGGCAGAGACCCAGTACTTC
TRBD1 | TRBJ2-7 | TRBV28 | few | CASSGPTGAAYEQYF | TGTGCCAGCAGTGGCCCAACAGGGGCCGCCTACGAGCAGTACTTC
TRBD2 | TRBJ2-1 | TRBV3-1 | few | CASSQGRGTSGYNEQFF | TGTGCCAGCAGCCAAGGTCGGGGTACTAGCGGCTACAATGAGCAGTTCTTC
TRBD2 | TRBJ2-3 | TRBV27 | once | CASSPRTSQYTQYF | TGTGCCAGCAGTCCCAGGACTAGCCAGTATACGCAGTATTTT
TRBD1 | TRBJ1-2 | TRBV18 | NA | CASSPAGQHYGYTF | TGTGCCAGCTCACCAGCGGGACAGCACTATGGCTACACCTTC
NA | TRBJ2-1 | TRBV20-1 | NA | CSARELGGRSYNEQFF | TGCAGTGCTAGGGAATTAGGGGGTAGGTCCTACAATGAGCAGTTCTTC
TRBD1 | TRBJ2-5 | TRBV28 | NA | CASSSMRTGFYQETQYF | TGTGCCAGCAGTTCGATGAGGACAGGTTTTTACCAAGAGACCCAGTACTTC
NA | TRBJ1-1 | TRBV20-1 | few | CSALTVNTEAFF | TGCAGTGCCCTGACCGTTAACACTGAAGCTTTCTTT
NA | TRBJ2-5 | TRBV7-2 | few | CASSADRIGLSTQYF | TGTGCCAGCAGCGCAGATCGCATAGGGTTGAGCACCCAGTACTTC
NA | TRBJ2-3 | TRBV7-8 | once | CASSLGFPSTDTQYF | TGTGCCAGCAGCTTAGGGTTTCCTAGCACAGATACGCAGTATTTT
NA | TRBJ2-1 | TRBV4-3 | few | CASSQSDHLARPYNEQFF | TGCGCCAGCAGCCAAAGTGACCATCTCGCTCGGCCTTACAATGAGCAGTTCTTC
NA | TRBJ2-3 | TRBV5-1 | NA | CASSLEPGFSSDTQYF | TGCGCCAGCAGCTTGGAACCGGGGTTTTCCTCAGATACGCAGTATTTT